The text below deals with one TCR beta chain. No antigen is known for it. The V gene lost 3 bases and the J gene lost 10 bases, with 25 bases spanning the gap. Germline V gene lookup returns CDR1 ENHRY and CDR2 SYGVKD. The CDR3 has 16 amino acids. The sample is drawn from a study of shared clonotypes between healthy human individuals. General study findings and limits: The study generally estimated greater richness for naive than memory subsets.

Assay execution took place at the deep level. Some clones are missing from TCRdb's copy, which holds only in-frame ones; the method was immunoSEQ multiplex PCR. This table has approximately 1,500,000 clones, 95% to 99% appearing once. The source is a man aged 25-40 years in good health. Material for sequencing was naive CD4+ T cells sorted from blood. The subset denotes: CD45RA+ positively selected. The V and J genes are TRBV10-3 and TRBJ2-7, with D perhaps given as TRBD1 or TRBD2 (5 bases each). The DNA for the CDR3 is TGTGCCATCAGTGACCCTTTTTCGGGACCGCCTGGGGAACAGTACTTC. It specifies CAISDPFSGPPGEQYF.